This T cell receptor beta chain was captured by sequencing in a study of blood T cell repertoires in COVID-19 (dated by TCRdb to the early 2020s). Background on the whole study: Samples from collaborators originated in the United States, Italy and Spain and spanned both the acute and convalescent phases of COVID-19. The prospective study material was composed of cDNA or gDNA derived from T cells, B-cell-depleted T cells, or PBMCs. Subjects who had been exposed to COVID-19, were actively infected with it, or had recovered from it provided the deeply sampled blood TCRbeta repertoires that made up the dataset. The repertoires were released in a freely available public database meant as a resource for research on the immune response to SARS-CoV-2. Samples were obtained from the ongoing ImmuneRACE study (first 160 participants) and from 1,254 subjects provided by 6 global collaborators. Sample metadata almost always included a de-identified subject ID, COVID-19 status, age in years and sex. Where available, HLA class I and class II types were taken from metadata supplied by the sample provider and were not determined by assay-based typing.

General study outcomes and caveats: Clinical and demographic metadata were provided uncurated, with the amount varying by source and participant.

A note on this clone: It has no known antigen specificity. Per-base qualities were not stored, and no clone one base away is much larger.

The immunoSEQ Assay, a bias-controlled multiplex PCR, was used to amplify TCRbeta CDR3 regions from genomic DNA. In the original analysis: Within the assay, amplification of reference gene primers was used to estimate how many nucleated cells each sample contained. To quantify the absolute abundance of each unique TCRbeta CDR3 rearrangement, sequence reads were collapsed and filtered. For each sample, productive Simpson clonality was calculated by taking the square root of Simpson's diversity index across productive rearrangements. The immuneACCESS repertoire file appears here via TCRdb, limited to in-frame rearrangements. These files lack a portion of the clones; in checked studies, under half of the deficit traces to unresolved V genes, and the cause of the others is not known. V, J and clone size derive from that table, while D and trimming were established from the DNA sequence. In this sample the table shows under 200,000 clones, approximately 85% of which occur a single time. 5.6% of the sample is held by the ten biggest clonotypes.

Enrolling through a virtual design, the prospective study's participants ranged in age from about 18 to 89 years and lived across roughly 23 United States geographic areas. In the prospective study, participants were assigned to cohorts based on the clinical history participants reported in a screening survey and a study questionnaire. Mobile phlebotomists in the prospective study collected whole blood, serum and a nasopharyngeal or oropharyngeal swab from every participant. Prospective study participants could optionally give additional blood draws and questionnaires over an approximately two-month period. Before DNA extraction, prospective study blood samples were shipped either frozen or at room temperature. V is cut back by 3 bases and J by 6 bases, with 2 bases in the junction unmatched. CDR1 is given as MNHEY and CDR2 as SMNVEV, both from the germline V gene (reference sequence). From cysteine to phenylalanine, the CDR3 is 13 amino acids long. The only DNA kept is the CDR3, 39 bases in frame from the first base.

The rearranged chain carries TRBV27 and TRBJ2-3, and 8 bases in between align with TRBD2. The specimen sequenced was PBMCs or T cells enriched from blood (not recorded which). The receptor comes from a man aged 35 to 55 with acute COVID-19. The CDR3 is CASSFGGADTQYF. The DNA is TGTGCCAGCAGTTTCGGGGGGGCCGATACGCAGTATTTT.